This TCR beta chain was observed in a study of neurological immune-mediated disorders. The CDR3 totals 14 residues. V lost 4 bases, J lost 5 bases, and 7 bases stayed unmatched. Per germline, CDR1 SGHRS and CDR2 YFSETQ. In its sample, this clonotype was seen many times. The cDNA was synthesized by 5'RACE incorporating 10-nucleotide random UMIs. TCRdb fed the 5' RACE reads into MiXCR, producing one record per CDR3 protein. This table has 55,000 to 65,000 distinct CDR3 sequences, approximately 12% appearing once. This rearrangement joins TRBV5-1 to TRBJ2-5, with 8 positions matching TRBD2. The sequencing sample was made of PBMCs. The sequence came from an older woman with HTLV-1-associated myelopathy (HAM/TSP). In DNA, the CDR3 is TGCGCCAGCAGCACGGGACTAGGCGAGGAGACCCAGTACTTC. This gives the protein CASSTGLGEETQYF.